Following are 3 T cell receptor beta chains from one sample sequenced in a study of shared clonotypes between healthy human individuals. Clones were read by immunoSEQ multiplex PCR, and TCRdb kept only the in-frame ones, dropping some. The data contain 850,000 to 1,100,000 clones, roughly 80% of them singletons. The specimen was memory CD4+ T cells from PBMCs. Subset of the sample: CD45RA-negative fraction. The source is a man younger than 35 in good health. Some clones in this sample may be carry-over from other donors' samples.

The chain joins TRBV7-8 to TRBJ2-7; 7 nucleotides match TRBD2. The germline gives CDR1 SGHVS, CDR2 FQNEAQ. There are 13 residues in the CDR3. The V gene end was trimmed by 4 bases and the J gene end by 6 bases; junction bases not matched to a gene: 6. The CDR3 nucleotides read TGTGCCAGCAGCTGGGGGGGGGTGCCCGAGCAGTACTTC. It is translated as CASSWGGVPEQYF.

This chain uses TRBV10-2 with TRBJ2-2; perhaps TRBD1 as D (7 bases). Trimming pared 6 bases from V and 6 bases from J, leaving 17 bases between. Germline values: CDR1 WSHSY, CDR2 SAAADI. The CDR3 spans 15 residues. This CDR3 reads CASSDRARGAGELFF. DNA for the CDR3: TGCGCCAGCAGCGACAGGGCCAGGGGGGCCGGGGAGCTGTTTTTT.

The chain couples TRBV28 to TRBJ2-5, with TRBD1 identical over 10 bases. The CDR3 sequence is 14 residues long. CDR1 is MDHEN and CDR2 is SYDVKM in the germline V gene. With V trimmed by 11 bases and J by 5 bases, 11 bases remained unmatched. The CDR3 loop reads CASRDRGVVETQYF. CDR3 in DNA: TGTGCCTCCCGGGACAGGGGCGTTGTGGAGACCCAGTACTTC. The full variable domain, its missing parts supplied by reference TRBV28 and TRBJ2-5, is DVKVTQSSRYLVKRTGEKVFLECVQDMDHENMFWYRQDPGLGLRLIYFSYDVKMKEKGDIPEGYSVSREKKERFSLILESASTNQTSMYLCASRDRGVVETQYFGPGTRLLVL.